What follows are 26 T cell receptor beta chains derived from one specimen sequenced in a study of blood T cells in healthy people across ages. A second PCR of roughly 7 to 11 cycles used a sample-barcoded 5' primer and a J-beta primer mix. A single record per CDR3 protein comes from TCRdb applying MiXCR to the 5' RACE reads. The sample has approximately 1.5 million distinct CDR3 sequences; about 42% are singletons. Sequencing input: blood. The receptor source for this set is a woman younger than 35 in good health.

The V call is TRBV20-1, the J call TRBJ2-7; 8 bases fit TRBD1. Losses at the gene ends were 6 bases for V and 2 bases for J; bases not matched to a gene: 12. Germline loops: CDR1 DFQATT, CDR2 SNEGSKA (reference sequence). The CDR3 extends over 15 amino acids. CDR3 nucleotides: TGCAGTGCCCCAACCAGGTGGGGACAGGCCTACGAGCAGTACTTC. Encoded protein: CSAPTRWGQAYEQYF.

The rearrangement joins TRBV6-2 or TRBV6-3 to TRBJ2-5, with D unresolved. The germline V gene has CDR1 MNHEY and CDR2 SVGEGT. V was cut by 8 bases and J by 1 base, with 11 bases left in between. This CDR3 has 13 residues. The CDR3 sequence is CASGSVLQETQYF. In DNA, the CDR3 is TGTGCCAGCGGATCAGTCCTCCAAGAGACCCAGTACTTC.

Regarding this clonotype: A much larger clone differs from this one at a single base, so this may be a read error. The CDR3 DNA reads as TGCAGTGCTAGAGACGGCAATCAGCCCCAGCGTTTT. Its translation: CSARDGNQPQRF. The chain couples TRBV20-1 to TRBJ1-5; D not certain. This CDR3 is built from 12 residues. The germline CDR1 and CDR2 sequences are DFQATT and SNEGSKA (reference sequence).

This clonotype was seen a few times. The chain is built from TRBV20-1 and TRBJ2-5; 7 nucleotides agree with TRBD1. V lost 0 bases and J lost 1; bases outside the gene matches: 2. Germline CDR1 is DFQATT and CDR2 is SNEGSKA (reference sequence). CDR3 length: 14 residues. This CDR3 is CSARDGQAQETQYF. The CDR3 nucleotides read TGCAGTGCTAGAGACGGACAGGCCCAAGAGACCCAGTACTTC.

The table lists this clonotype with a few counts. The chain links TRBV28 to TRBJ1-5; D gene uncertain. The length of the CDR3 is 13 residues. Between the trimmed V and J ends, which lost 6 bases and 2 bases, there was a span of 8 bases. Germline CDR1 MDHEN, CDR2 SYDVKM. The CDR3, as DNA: TGTGCCAGCAGCGAGAGTGGCAATCAGCCCCAGCATTTT. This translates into CASSESGNQPQHF. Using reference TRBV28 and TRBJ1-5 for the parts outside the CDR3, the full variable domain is DVKVTQSSRYLVKRTGEKVFLECVQDMDHENMFWYRQDPGLGLRLIYFSYDVKMKEKGDIPEGYSVSREKKERFSLILESASTNQTSMYLCASSESGNQPQHFGDGTRLSIL.

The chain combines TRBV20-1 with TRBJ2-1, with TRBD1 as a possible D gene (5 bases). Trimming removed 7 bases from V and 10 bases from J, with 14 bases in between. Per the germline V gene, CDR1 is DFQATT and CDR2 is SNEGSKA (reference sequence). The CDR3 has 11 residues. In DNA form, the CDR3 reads TGCAGTGGGGGCAGCTCCTACGAGCAGTTCTTC. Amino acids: CSGGSSYEQFF.

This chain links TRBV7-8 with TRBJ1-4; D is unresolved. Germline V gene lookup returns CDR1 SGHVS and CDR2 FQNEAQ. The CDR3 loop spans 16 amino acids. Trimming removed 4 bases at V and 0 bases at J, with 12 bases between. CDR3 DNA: TGTGCCAGCAGCTCGGCCAGAGTGCCAACTAATGAAAAACTGTTTTTT. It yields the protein CASSSARVPTNEKLFF.

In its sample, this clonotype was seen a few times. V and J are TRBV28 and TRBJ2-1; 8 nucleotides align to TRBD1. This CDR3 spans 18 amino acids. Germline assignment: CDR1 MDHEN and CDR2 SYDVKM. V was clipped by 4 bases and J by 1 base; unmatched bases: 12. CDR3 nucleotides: TGTGCCAGCAGTTCGAACGACAGGGGCGTCCCTTCCTACAATGAGCAGTTCTTC. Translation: CASSSNDRGVPSYNEQFF. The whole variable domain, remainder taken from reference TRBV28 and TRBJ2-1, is DVKVTQSSRYLVKRTGEKVFLECVQDMDHENMFWYRQDPGLGLRLIYFSYDVKMKEKGDIPEGYSVSREKKERFSLILESASTNQTSMYLCASSSNDRGVPSYNEQFFGPGTRLTVL.

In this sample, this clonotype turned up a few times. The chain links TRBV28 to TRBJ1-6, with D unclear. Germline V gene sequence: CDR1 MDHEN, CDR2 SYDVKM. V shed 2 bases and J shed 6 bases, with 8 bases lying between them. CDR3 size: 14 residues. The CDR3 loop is CASSLEVFNSPLHF. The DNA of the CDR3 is TGTGCCAGCAGTTTAGAGGTTTTTAATTCACCCCTCCACTTT.

DNA for the CDR3: TGTGCCAGCAGTGATCCACAGGGCCGAGAGACCCAGTACTTC. It specifies CASSDPQGRETQYF. The V call is TRBV25-1, the J call TRBJ2-5, with D tentatively TRBD1 (6 bases). CDR1 and CDR2 (germline): MGHDK, SYGVNS. The CDR3 is made up of 14 amino acids. Deletions cut 3 bases from V and 4 bases from J, with 12 bases between.

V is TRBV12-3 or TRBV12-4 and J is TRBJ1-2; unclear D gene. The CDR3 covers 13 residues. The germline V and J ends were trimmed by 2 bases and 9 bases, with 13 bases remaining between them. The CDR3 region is CASSLSRTRSYTF. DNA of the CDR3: TGTGCCAGCAGTTTAAGTCGGACGAGGAGCTACACCTTC.

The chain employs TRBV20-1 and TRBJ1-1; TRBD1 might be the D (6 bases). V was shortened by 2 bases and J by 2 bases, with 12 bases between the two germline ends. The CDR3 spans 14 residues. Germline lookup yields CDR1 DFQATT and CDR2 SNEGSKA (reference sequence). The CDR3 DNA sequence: TGCAGTGCTAGACCCGGGACACTAAACACTGAAGCTTTCTTT. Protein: CSARPGTLNTEAFF.

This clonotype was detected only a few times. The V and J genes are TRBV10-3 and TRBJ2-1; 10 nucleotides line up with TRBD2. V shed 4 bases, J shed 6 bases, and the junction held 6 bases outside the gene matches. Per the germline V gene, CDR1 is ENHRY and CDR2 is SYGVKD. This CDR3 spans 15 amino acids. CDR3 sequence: CAISAGTSAFNEQFF. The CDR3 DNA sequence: TGTGCCATCAGTGCCGGGACTAGCGCGTTCAATGAGCAGTTCTTC.

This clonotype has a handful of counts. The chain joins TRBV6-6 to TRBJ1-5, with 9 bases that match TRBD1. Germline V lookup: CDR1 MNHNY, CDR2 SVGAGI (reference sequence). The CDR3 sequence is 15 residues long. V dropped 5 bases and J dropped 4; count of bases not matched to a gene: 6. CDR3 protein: CASSTGQGRNQPQHF. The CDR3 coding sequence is TGTGCCAGCAGTACCGGACAGGGGCGAAATCAGCCCCAGCATTTT.

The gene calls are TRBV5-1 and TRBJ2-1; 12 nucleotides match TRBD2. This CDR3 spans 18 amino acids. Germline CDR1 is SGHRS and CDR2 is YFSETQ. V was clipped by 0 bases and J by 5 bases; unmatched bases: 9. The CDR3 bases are TGCGCCAGCAGCTTGGGACTAGCGGGGGCCCACGGAGACAATGAGCAGTTCTTC. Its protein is CASSLGLAGAHGDNEQFF.

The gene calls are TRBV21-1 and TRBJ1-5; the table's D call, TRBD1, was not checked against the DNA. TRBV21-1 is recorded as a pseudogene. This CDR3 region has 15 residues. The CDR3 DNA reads TGTGCCAGCAGCAAGACAGAGTATAGCAATCAGCCCCAGCATTTT. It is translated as CASSKTEYSNQPQHF.

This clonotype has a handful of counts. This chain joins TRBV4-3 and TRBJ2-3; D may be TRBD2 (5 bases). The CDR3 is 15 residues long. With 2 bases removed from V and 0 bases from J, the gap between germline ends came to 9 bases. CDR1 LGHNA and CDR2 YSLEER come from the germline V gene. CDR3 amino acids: CASSQLASSTDTQYF. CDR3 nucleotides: TGCGCCAGCAGCCAATTGGCTAGCAGCACAGATACGCAGTATTTT.

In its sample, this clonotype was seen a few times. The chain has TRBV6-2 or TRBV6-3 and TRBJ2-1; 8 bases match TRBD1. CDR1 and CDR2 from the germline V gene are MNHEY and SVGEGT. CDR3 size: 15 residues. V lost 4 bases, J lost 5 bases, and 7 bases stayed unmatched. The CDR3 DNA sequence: TGTGCCAGCAGTTCGCCCGGGACAGGTCACAATGAGCAGTTCTTC. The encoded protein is CASSSPGTGHNEQFF.

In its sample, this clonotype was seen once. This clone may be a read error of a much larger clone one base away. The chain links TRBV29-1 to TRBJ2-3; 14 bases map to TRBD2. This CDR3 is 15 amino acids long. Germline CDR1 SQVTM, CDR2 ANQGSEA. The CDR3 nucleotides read TGCAGCGTCGAGGGGACTAGCGGGAGAACAGGTACGCAGTATTTT. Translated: CSVEGTSGRTGTQYF.

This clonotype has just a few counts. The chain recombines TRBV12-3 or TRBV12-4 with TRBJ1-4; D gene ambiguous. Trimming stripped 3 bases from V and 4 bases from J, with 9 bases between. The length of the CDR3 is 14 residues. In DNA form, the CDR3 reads TGTGCCAGCAGTTTGACACAGCGTAATGAAAAACTGTTTTTT. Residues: CASSLTQRNEKLFF.

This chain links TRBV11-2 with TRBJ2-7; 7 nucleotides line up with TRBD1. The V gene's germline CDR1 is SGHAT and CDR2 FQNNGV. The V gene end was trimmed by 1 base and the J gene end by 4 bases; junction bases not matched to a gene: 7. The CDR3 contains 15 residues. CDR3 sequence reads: CASSLGSDRMYEQYF. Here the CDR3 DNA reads TGTGCCAGCAGCTTAGGATCGGACAGGATGTACGAGCAGTACTTC.

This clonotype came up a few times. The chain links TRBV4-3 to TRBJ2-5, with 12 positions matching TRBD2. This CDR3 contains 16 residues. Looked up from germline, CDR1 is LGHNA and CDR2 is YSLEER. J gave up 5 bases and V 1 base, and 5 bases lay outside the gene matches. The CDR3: CASSQGLAGGLETQYF. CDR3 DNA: TGCGCCAGCAGCCAAGGGCTAGCGGGAGGGTTGGAGACCCAGTACTTC.

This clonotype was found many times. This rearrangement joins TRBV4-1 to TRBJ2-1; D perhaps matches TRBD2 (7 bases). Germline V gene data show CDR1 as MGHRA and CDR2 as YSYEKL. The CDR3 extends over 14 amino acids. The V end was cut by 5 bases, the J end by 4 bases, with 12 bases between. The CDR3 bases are TGCGCCAGCAGCTTGGGGGGGCGGTACAATGAGCAGTTCTTC. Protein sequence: CASSLGGRYNEQFF.

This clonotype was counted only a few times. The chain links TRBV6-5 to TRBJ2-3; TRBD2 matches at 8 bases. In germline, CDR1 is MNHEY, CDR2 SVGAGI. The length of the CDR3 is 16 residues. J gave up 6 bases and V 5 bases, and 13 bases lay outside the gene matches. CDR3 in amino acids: CASSPKGAGVSDTQYF. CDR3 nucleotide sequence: TGTGCCAGCAGTCCTAAGGGAGCGGGAGTCTCGGATACGCAGTATTTT.

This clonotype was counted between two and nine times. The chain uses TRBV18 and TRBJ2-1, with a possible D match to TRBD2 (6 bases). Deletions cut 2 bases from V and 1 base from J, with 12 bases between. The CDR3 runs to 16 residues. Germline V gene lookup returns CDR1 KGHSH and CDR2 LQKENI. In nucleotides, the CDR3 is TGTGCCAGCTCACCAGACTCGGGGGTTTCCTACAATGAGCAGTTCTTC. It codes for CASSPDSGVSYNEQFF.

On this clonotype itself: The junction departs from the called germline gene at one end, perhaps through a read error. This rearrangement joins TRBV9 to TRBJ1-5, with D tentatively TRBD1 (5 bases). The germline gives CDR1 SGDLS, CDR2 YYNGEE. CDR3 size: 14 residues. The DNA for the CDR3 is TGTGCCTGCAGCGAGGGGCAATCGAATCAGCCCCAGCATTTT. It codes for CACSEGQSNQPQHF.